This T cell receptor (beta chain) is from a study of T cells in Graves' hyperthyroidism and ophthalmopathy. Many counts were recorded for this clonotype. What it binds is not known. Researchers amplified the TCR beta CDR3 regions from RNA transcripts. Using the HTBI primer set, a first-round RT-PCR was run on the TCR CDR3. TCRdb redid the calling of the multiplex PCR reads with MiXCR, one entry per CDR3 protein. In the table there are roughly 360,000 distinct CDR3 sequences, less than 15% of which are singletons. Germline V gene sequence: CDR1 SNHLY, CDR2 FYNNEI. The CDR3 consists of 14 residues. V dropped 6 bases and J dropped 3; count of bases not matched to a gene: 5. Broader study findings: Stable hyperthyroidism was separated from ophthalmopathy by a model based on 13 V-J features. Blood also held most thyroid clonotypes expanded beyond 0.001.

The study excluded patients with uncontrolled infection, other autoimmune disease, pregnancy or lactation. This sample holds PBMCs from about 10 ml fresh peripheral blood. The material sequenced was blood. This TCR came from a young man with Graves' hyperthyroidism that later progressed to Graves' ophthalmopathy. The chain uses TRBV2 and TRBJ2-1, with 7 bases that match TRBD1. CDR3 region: CASRPTGDYNEQFF. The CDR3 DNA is TGTGCCAGCAGGCCAACAGGGGACTACAATGAGCAGTTCTTC.